Listed below are T cell receptor beta chains from one sample, sequenced in a study of T cells after posttransplantation cyclophosphamide. Sequencing was performed with immunoSEQ multiplex PCR; in TCRdb, only in-frame clones are kept and a portion is missing. The data show 10,000 to 12,000 clones, about 89% seen once. Specimen: CD4+ T cells sorted from PBMCs, collected after allogeneic stem cell transplant with posttransplant cyclophosphamide. These receptors came from a male patient aged 25-45 years who received an allogeneic stem cell transplant from a related donor, was CMV-positive, and had acute GVHD only. A subset of T cells may come from the graft donor. Each CDR3 is given with its conserved first and last residue. The D gene is left open where the match is weak. Clone sizes are given selectively: once, few, many, or a class where the clone is expanded.

NA	NA	TRBJ1-5	TRBV19	CASSAVGQYYQPQHF	TGTGCCAGTAGTGCTGTCGGACAGTACTATCAGCCCCAGCATTTT
NA	TRBD1	TRBJ2-1	TRBV27	CASSLYRQGGAYNEQFF	TGTGCCAGCAGTTTATACCGACAGGGGGGCGCCTACAATGAGCAGTTCTTC
NA	TRBD1	TRBJ2-5	TRBV7-2	CASSLDRGQETQYF	TGTGCCAGCAGCCTGGACAGGGGGCAAGAGACCCAGTACTTC
NA	TRBD2	TRBJ2-5	TRBV5-6	CASSDLGASGGVPQETQYF	TGTGCCAGCAGCGACCTGGGCGCTAGCGGGGGAGTCCCCCAAGAGACCCAGTACTTC
NA	NA	TRBJ2-5	TRBV7-2	CASSLAGATLGETQYF	TGTGCCAGCAGCTTGGCGGGGGCAACCCTCGGGGAGACCCAGTACTTC
NA	TRBD2	TRBJ2-4	TRBV5-1	CASSTLAGGRNIQYF	TGCGCCAGCAGCACCTTAGCGGGGGGCAGAAACATTCAGTACTTC
NA	NA	TRBJ2-3	TRBV4-2	CASSQVLAWGTDTQYF	TGTGCCAGCAGCCAAGTATTAGCTTGGGGCACAGATACGCAGTATTTT
NA	NA	TRBJ2-7	TRBV5-4	CASSLEGAYEQYF	TGTGCCAGCAGCTTGGAAGGGGCATACGAGCAGTACTTC
NA	TRBD1	TRBJ1-3	TRBV7-2	CASSPDRGSGNTIYF	TGTGCCAGCAGCCCGGACAGGGGCTCTGGAAACACCATATATTTT
NA	NA	TRBJ2-2	TRBV21-1	CASSKGDYGELFF	TGTGCCAGCAGCAAAGGTGACTACGGGGAGCTGTTTTTT
NA	TRBD2	TRBJ2-1	TRBV28	CASSLLAEYNEQFF	TGTGCCAGCAGTTTACTAGCGGAGTACAATGAGCAGTTCTTC
once	NA	TRBJ2-4	TRBV18	CASSPGQAKNIQYF	TGTGCCAGCTCACCGGGCCAAGCCAAAAACATTCAGTACTTC
NA	NA	TRBJ1-5	TRBV2	CASSPDRSRPQHF	TGTGCCAGCAGCCCCGACAGGTCAAGGCCCCAGCATTTT
NA	TRBD1	TRBJ2-1	TRBV5-4	CASSVTGGSYNEQFF	TGTGCCAGCAGCGTAACAGGGGGATCCTACAATGAGCAGTTCTTC
NA	NA	TRBJ2-3	TRBV7-9	CASSLAGAQRDTQYF	TGTGCCAGCAGCTTAGCGGGCGCACAGAGAGATACGCAGTATTTT
NA	TRBD1	TRBJ1-4	TRBV11-2	CASSLVGTGWEKLFF	TGTGCCAGCAGCTTAGTAGGGACAGGGTGGGAAAAACTGTTTTTT
NA	TRBD2	TRBJ2-7	TRBV28	CASSLGSSGVYEQYF	TGTGCCAGCAGTTTAGGGTCTAGCGGGGTGTACGAGCAGTACTTC
NA	NA	TRBJ2-7	TRBV6-1	CASSEAAGSPRLYEQYF	TGTGCCAGCAGTGAAGCGGCGGGGTCCCCTAGACTCTACGAGCAGTACTTC
once	TRBD1	TRBJ2-2	TRBV2	CASSDEGAGTGELFF	TGTGCCAGCAGTGATGAGGGGGCAGGCACCGGGGAGCTGTTTTTT
NA	NA	TRBJ1-4	TRBV2	CASKVDGGNEKLFF	TGTGCCAGCAAAGTGGACGGGGGGAATGAAAAACTGTTTTTT
NA	TRBD1	TRBJ1-1	TRBV5-1	CASSLALTGGAEAFF	TGCGCCAGCAGCTTGGCCTTGACAGGGGGGGCTGAAGCTTTCTTT
once	NA	TRBJ2-1	TRBV18	CASSPGRHSYNEQFF	TGTGCCAGCTCACCAGGCAGGCACAGCTACAATGAGCAGTTCTTC
NA	NA	TRBJ2-5	TRBV30	CAWSVMETQYF	TGTGCCTGGAGTGTTATGGAGACCCAGTACTTC
NA	NA	TRBJ2-7	TRBV7-8	CASINSYEQYF	TGTGCCAGCATCAACTCCTACGAGCAGTACTTC
few	NA	TRBJ1-4	TRBV9	CASSRDTTNEKLFF	TGTGCCAGCAGCCGGGACACAACTAATGAAAAACTGTTTTTT
few	NA	TRBJ2-2	TRBV6-1	CASSEAQARTGELFF	TGTGCCAGCAGTGAAGCACAGGCCCGTACCGGGGAGCTGTTTTTT
few	TRBD2	TRBJ2-3	TRBV4-2	CASSQDKRGEDTQYF	TGTGCCAGCAGCCAAGATAAGCGGGGAGAAGATACGCAGTATTTT
NA	NA	TRBJ1-2	TRBV14	CASSQGQNYGYTF	TGTGCCAGCAGCCAAGGACAGAACTATGGCTACACCTTC
NA	NA	TRBJ2-2	TRBV30	CAWSVQLLGQQNTGELFF	TGTGCCTGGAGTGTACAGCTCCTAGGACAGCAGAACACCGGGGAGCTGTTTTTT
NA	NA	TRBJ1-6	TRBV2	CASSSMGRSPLHF	TGTGCCAGCAGTTCAATGGGGAGATCACCCCTCCACTTT
NA	NA	TRBJ2-2	TRBV7-2	CASSGGPARGTGELFF	TGTGCCAGCAGCGGAGGGCCCGCCCGGGGTACCGGGGAGCTGTTTTTT
NA	NA	TRBJ1-5	TRBV19	CASSIIPGMSNQPQHF	TGTGCCAGTAGTATAATTCCAGGGATGAGCAATCAGCCCCAGCATTTT
NA	NA	TRBJ2-7	TRBV10-3	CAISSRTDYEQYF	TGTGCCATCAGCTCCAGGACAGACTACGAGCAGTACTTC
NA	TRBD1	TRBJ1-1	TRBV5-4	CASSLPGQGGTEAFF	TGTGCCAGCAGCTTGCCCGGACAGGGGGGGACTGAAGCTTTCTTT
NA	NA	TRBJ1-6	TRBV10-1	CASSEKGRNSPLHF	TGCGCCAGCAGTGAGAAGGGGCGTAATTCACCCCTCCACTTT
NA	NA	TRBJ2-5	TRBV18	CASSPRDSGGETQYF	TGTGCCAGCTCACCCCGGGACTCAGGGGGGGAGACCCAGTACTTC
NA	TRBD2	TRBJ2-3	TRBV7-2	CASSFTSGGGDTQYF	TGTGCCAGCAGCTTTACTAGCGGGGGTGGAGATACGCAGTATTTT
NA	TRBD1	TRBJ1-1	TRBV6-1	CASGKTGGGVAFF	TGTGCCAGCGGAAAGACAGGGGGCGGCGTAGCTTTCTTT
NA	TRBD2	TRBJ2-7	TRBV7-9	CASSFGGFDYEQYF	TGTGCCAGCAGCTTCGGGGGGTTTGATTACGAGCAGTACTTC
NA	NA	TRBJ2-1	TRBV30	CAWTAGISYNEQFF	TGTGCCTGGACGGCAGGGATATCCTACAATGAGCAGTTCTTC
NA	NA	TRBJ1-1	TRBV5-6	CASSLDRLNTEAFF	TGTGCCAGCAGCTTGGACAGGCTAAACACTGAAGCTTTCTTT
NA	NA	TRBJ1-1	TRBV2	CASSEALGPVTAFF	TGTGCCAGCAGTGAAGCGCTTGGGCCCGTGACGGCTTTCTTT
NA	NA	TRBJ1-2	TRBV5-6	CASSPTSGAAVYGYTF	TGTGCCAGCAGCCCTACCTCAGGGGCCGCCGTCTATGGCTACACCTTC
NA	TRBD1	TRBJ2-2	TRBV28	CASSFRQGNTGELFF	TGTGCCAGCAGTTTTCGACAGGGGAACACCGGGGAGCTGTTTTTT
NA	TRBD1	TRBJ2-7	TRBV10-3	CATATGADYEQYF	TGTGCCACCGCGACAGGGGCCGACTACGAGCAGTACTTC
once	NA	TRBJ1-1	TRBV6-1	CASSGPTFRGNTNTEAFF	TGTGCCAGCAGTGGACCTACCTTCAGGGGAAACACGAACACTGAAGCTTTCTTT
NA	TRBD1	TRBJ1-1	TRBV19	CASSIRGTGQGTTEAFF	TGTGCCAGTAGTATTAGGGGAACGGGACAGGGTACCACTGAAGCTTTCTTT